The T cell receptor (beta chain) described here comes from a study of PD-1 blockade in classical Hodgkin lymphoma (TCRdb year 2020). Concerning the study at large: Nivolumab dosing was 3 mg/kg intravenously every 2 weeks, continuing until either disease progression or unacceptable toxicity. A peripheral blood immune signature of response to PD-1 blockade in classical Hodgkin lymphoma was defined using TCR beta sequencing and CyTOF.

The junction shows trimming of 2 bases on V and 7 bases on J, and the gene matches do not reach 10 bases of it. The CDR3 contains 17 residues, cysteine and phenylalanine counted. Of all the DNA, just the CDR3 is kept, 51 bases in frame from base 1. Based on the germline V gene, the CDR1 and CDR2 sequences are SGHRS and YFSETQ. A remark on this clone: The antigen this receptor binds is unknown. Base qualities are not provided; no much larger clone lies one nucleotide away.

The time point label for this specimen denotes: cycle 1 day 1 (C1D1), immediately before nivolumab initiation. All trial patients had relapsed after autologous stem cell transplantation, with cohorts A, B and C differing in prior brentuximab vedotin exposure. Using a Miltenyi CD4+ T cell isolation kit, CD4+ T cells were purified from thawed PBMCs through magnetic negative selection. The trial cohort comprised around 60 patients with relapsed/refractory classical Hodgkin lymphoma whose best overall responses were complete response, partial response or progressive disease. Trial patients were treated with single-agent nivolumab in the multi-cohort phase II CheckMate 205 trial. Best overall response was determined by an independent review committee according to the 2007 International Working Group response criteria. Trial PBMCs were collected immediately before nivolumab initiation (C1D1) and during therapy at cycle 2 day 1 and cycle 4 day 1. Peripheral blood was collected in 8 mL Vacutainer Cell Preparation Tubes, from which PBMCs were isolated by centrifugation and then cryopreserved. Purified CD4+ and CD8+ fractions were prepared only for cases in which an additional PBMC sample was available. Magnetically labelled cells were removed on LS columns in a quadroMACS separator, and the flow-through was collected as the purified fraction.

Overall study results and their limits: Lower diversity was seen in patients whose nivolumab began less than 1 year after ASCT, and these patients were left out of later analyses so that immune reconstitution would not confound the results. Only a single clinical trial cohort was studied, and what caused the repertoire differences, possibly disease activity or prior therapy, remained undefined. A significant rise by C4D1 was seen in CD4+ but not CD8+ TCR diversity (p=0.0027 vs p=0.16), with the rise being most apparent in complete responders (p=0.02). Trial patients with a complete response had baseline diversity similar to that of newly diagnosed patients, while partial responders and progressors had significantly lower diversity. Baseline TCR diversity was reported as lower in newly diagnosed patients than in healthy donors, and lower still in relapsed/refractory patients.

The Qiagen DNeasy kit was used to extract genomic DNA from unsorted PBMCs and from the negatively selected CD4+ and CD8+ fractions. TCR beta CDR3 regions were subjected to amplification by immunoSEQ multiplex PCR with primers that anneal to V and J segments. A synthetic immune receptor repertoire was used to minimize amplification bias, and any residual bias was removed computationally once sequencing was done. The original pipeline was this. Custom Python scripts were used to quantify repertoire diversity as the Shannon entropy index. Unsorted, CD4+ and CD8+ repertoires were analyzed separately, except for combined analyses in which CD4+ and CD8+ sequences were merged in silico. Clonal expansion was defined as a frequency increase of at least 2-fold after treatment compared with C1D1, and clones undetected at baseline were assigned a pseudocount of 0.5. Singleton clones were defined as clones with 0 or 1 copy at C1D1, and non-singleton clones were defined as clones with 2 or more copies. By matching protein sequences in sorted samples from the same patient, clones expanded in unsorted samples were annotated as CD4+, CD8+ or unknown. Wilcoxon tests on paired samples were used to test diversity changes from C1D1 to C4D1. TCRdb stores this immuneACCESS table with in-frame sequences only. Part of the clones is absent; in the studies checked, under half of the shortfall reflects unresolved V genes, and no reason is known for the rest. The DNA gave D and trimming, while V, J and clone size come from that table. A total of more than 7,500 clones appear in this sample, approximately 83% of them only once. The ten largest clonotypes hold 9.5% to 13% of the sample.

The rearranged chain carries TRBV5-1 and TRBJ2-7; TRBD2 fits 15 bases in the junction. The source was CD4+ T cells from blood, collected at baseline. The TCR sequence derives from a human donor with classical Hodgkin lymphoma. The CDR3 sequence is CASSFTVSGLAGGEQYF. The sequenced DNA is TGCGCCAGCAGCTTCACGGTGTCGGGACTAGCGGGAGGTGAGCAGTACTTC. The full variable domain, completed from the reference TRBV5-1 and TRBJ2-7 proteins outside the CDR3, reads KAGVTQTPRYLIKTRGQQVTLSCSPISGHRSVSWYQQTPGQGLQFLFEYFSETQRNKGNFPGRFSGRQFSNSRSEMNVSTLELGDSALYLCASSFTVSGLAGGEQYFGPGTRLTVT.